The sequence of this T cell receptor (beta chain) was determined in a study of spatial heterogeneity in lung cancer. TCRdb ran MiXCR on the 5' RACE reads and lists one entry per CDR3 protein. Of tens of thousands of distinct CDR3 sequences listed, 12% were seen once; the top ten hold about 40%. CDR1 is DFQATT, CDR2 SNEGSKA, per germline (reference sequence). This CDR3 is built from 12 residues. The V gene lost 6 bases and the J gene lost 3 bases, with 12 bases spanning the gap. Time point denoted: sample taken at primary tumor resection. From tumor, nontumor lung or frozen PBMC, whole RNA was taken unsorted for sequencing. This clonotype occurred a few times.

The chain employs TRBV20-1 and TRBJ2-7; D unresolved. The sample here was PBMCs, taken at surgery. This receptor was taken from a male donor with early-stage non-small cell lung cancer. The DNA for the CDR3 is TGCAGTGCCCGACCTAGTTACTACGAGCAGTACTTC. This encodes CSARPSYYEQYF.